This TCR beta chain was identified in a study of radiation and T cells in renal cell carcinoma. General study results and limits: Top tumor clonotypes rose in blood 2 weeks post-radiation, then contracted. Pretreatment tumor biopsies were lacking, so baseline clonotypes are unknown.

As for time point: blood 4 weeks post-SBRT, at nephrectomy. The treatment is: 15 Gy SBRT to primary tumor, nephrectomy 4 weeks later. Nephrectomy followed 15 Gy stereotactic body radiation by 4 weeks. Serial blood draws occurred at baseline and 2 and 4 weeks post-SBRT. This table comes from immunoSEQ multiplex PCR, and its TCRdb copy is limited to in-frame clones, with some not included. The sample gives approximately 170,000 clones, about 85% of which show up once; about 10% is in the top ten. A single count supports this clone. Its target is not known. CDR1 is SGHRS and CDR2 is YFSETQ in the germline V gene. Trimming stripped 1 base from V and 1 base from J, with 5 bases between. CDR3 size: 14 residues.

The receptor comes from a woman in her forties or fifties with renal cell carcinoma. The genes are TRBV5-1 and TRBJ2-2; D not certain. Sequenced material: blood, taken from a patient whose treatment included radiotherapy and nephrectomy. This CDR3 reads CASSLLQNTGELFF. The CDR3 coding sequence is TGCGCCAGCAGCTTGTTACAGAACACCGGGGAGCTGTTTTTT.